The rows below give T cell receptor beta chains drawn from one sample of a study of CD4 and CD8 cells across lung adenocarcinoma regions. TCRdb re-called the PCR reads with MiXCR, one entry per CDR3 protein. The sample has about 19,000 distinct CDR3 sequences, 45% to 50% seen once. The sample consisted of CD8+ T cells from the margin of a lung tumor. Receptor source: a male donor with lung adenocarcinoma. The CD4 and CD8 labels of this study may be unreliable. The CDR3 runs from the conserved cysteine through the conserved F or W. Rows may omit the clone size; those that give it use once, few, many or a size class.

13 TRBV14 few CASSSLSQETQYF
15 TRBV6-1 . CASSGQGLSGNTIYF
14 TRBV10-1 . CLGSQGVSTETQYF
15 TRBV6-1 . CASSPWDRMNTEAFF
15 TRBV6-5 . CASSYRQGIRNEQFF
17 TRBV6-1 many CASRGGGSGVDTGELFF
13 TRBV11-1 many CASSLARAGELFF
16 TRBV10-2 . CASSELNSGRVDIQYF
15 TRBV7-2 many CASSLLAGGTDTQYF
18 TRBV3-1 . CASSQDLWTSGRGYEQYF
14 TRBV10-1 many CASTQGLGPYEQYF
14 TRBV10-2 . CAGWGGRGQDTQYF
16 TRBV10-2 many CASSESTGRITDTQYF
15 TRBV6-1 few CASSEGAGEQETQYF
15 TRBV11-2 . CASSLEPAGQGEQYF
16 TRBV6-5 . CASSYTLTSGGGEQYF
16 TRBV6-5 medium-sized CASSFTQRAPSYEQYF
11 TRBV12-3/TRBV12-4 . CASSFGGEQYF
14 TRBV6-1 . CASRVGQDRYEQYF
13 TRBV6-2/TRBV6-3 . CVWGLRGTNIQYF
15 TRBV6-5 few CASSYVSGSTDTQYF
16 TRBV27 medium-sized CASSGWGSGRDNEQFF
15 TRBV10-2 . CASKRGQIMNTEAFF
17 TRBV6-1 . CASSSPSQDSGANVLTF
19 TRBV6-5 . CASSFLAGGARHDTDTQYF
15 TRBV7-7 many CASSRSGDRGNEQFF
12 TRBV6-4 . CASIGHLNEQFF
18 TRBV27 . CASSLNARGGRVAETQYF
11 TRBV6-1 . CASRKQETQYF
12 TRBV6-1 few CASTPSTDTQYF
14 TRBV6-1 . CASRVSGATDTQYF